This T cell receptor (beta chain) emerged from a study of blood T cell repertoires in COVID-19. Study information: Donors in the United States, Italy and Spain gave samples during acute or convalescent COVID-19.

Using immunoSEQ multiplex PCR, the repertoire was profiled, and TCRdb retains in-frame clones only, with some absent. The repertoire consists of 210,000 or so clones, with around 80% occurring once and the leading ten covering 18%. In germline, CDR1 is MDHEN, CDR2 SYDVKM. V lost 8 bases to trimming and J lost 2 bases, with 16 bases between them. The CDR3 extends over 14 amino acids. The genes are TRBV28 and TRBJ2-7; perhaps TRBD2 as D (5 bases). Sequenced input: peripheral blood. This clonotype was obtained from a woman of 80 years or more with active or convalescent COVID-19. DNA of the CDR3: TGTGCCAGCGCTTGGGAGCGCGATGCCTACGAGCAGTACTTC. It is translated as CASAWERDAYEQYF.